This paragraph covers one TCR beta chain sequence. Every one of the patients relapsed after autologous stem cell transplantation (brentuximab vedotin exposure was variable). CDR3 length equals 15 residues. Germline assignment: CDR1 MNHEY and CDR2 SVGAGI. Trimming took 6 bases from V and 4 from J; bases not matched to a gene: 6. This entry comes from a study of PD-1 blockade in classical Hodgkin lymphoma. This table comes from immunoSEQ multiplex PCR, and its TCRdb copy is limited to in-frame clones, with some not included. The table includes about 36,000 clones, approximately 70% detected once. V usage is TRBV6-5 and J usage is TRBJ2-2; 9 bases map to TRBD2. This clonotype originated in a human donor with classical Hodgkin lymphoma. Sample: peripheral blood mononuclear cells (PBMCs), taken before the second cycle of nivolumab. DNA for the CDR3: TGTGCCAGCAGCCCGGGACTAGCAGGCACCGGGGAGCTGTTTTTT. This gives the protein CASSPGLAGTGELFF.